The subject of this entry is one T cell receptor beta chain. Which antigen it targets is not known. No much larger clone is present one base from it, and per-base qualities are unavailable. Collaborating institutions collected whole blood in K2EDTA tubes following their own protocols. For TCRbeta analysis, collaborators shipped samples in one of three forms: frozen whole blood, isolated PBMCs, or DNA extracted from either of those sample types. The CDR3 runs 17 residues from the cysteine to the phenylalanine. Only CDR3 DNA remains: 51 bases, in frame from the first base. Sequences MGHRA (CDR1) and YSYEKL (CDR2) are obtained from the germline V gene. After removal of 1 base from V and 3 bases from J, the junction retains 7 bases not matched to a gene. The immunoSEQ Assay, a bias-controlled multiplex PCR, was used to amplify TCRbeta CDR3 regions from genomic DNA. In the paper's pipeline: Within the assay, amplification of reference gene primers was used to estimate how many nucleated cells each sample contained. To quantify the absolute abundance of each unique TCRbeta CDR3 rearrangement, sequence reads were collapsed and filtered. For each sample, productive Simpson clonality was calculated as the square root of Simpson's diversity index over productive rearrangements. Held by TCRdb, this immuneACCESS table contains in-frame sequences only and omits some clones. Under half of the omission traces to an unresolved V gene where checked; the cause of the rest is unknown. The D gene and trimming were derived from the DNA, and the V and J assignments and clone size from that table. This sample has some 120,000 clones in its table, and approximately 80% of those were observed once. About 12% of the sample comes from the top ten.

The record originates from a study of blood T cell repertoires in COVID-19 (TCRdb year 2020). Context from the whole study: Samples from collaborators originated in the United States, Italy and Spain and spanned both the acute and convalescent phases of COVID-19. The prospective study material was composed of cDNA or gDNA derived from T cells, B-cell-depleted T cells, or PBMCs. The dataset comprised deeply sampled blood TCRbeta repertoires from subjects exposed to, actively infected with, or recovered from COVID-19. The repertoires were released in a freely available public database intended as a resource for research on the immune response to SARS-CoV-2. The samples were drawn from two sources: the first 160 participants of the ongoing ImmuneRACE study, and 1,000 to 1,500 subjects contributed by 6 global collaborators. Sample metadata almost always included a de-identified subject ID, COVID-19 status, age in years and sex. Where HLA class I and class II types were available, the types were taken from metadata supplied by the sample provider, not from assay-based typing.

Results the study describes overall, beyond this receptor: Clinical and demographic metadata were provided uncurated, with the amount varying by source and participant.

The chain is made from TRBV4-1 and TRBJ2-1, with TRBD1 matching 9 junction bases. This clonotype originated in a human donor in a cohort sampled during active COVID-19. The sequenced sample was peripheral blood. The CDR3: CASSQAAGTGHYNEQFF. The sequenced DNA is TGCGCCAGCAGCCAAGCTGCCGGGACAGGGCACTACAATGAGCAGTTCTTC.